This is a list of T cell receptor beta chains from one sample in a study of T cell responses to AZD1222 COVID-19 vaccine. Some clones are missing from TCRdb's copy, which holds only in-frame ones; the method was immunoSEQ multiplex PCR. This repertoire shows tens of thousands of clones, around 85% found once; its top ten account for roughly 22%. Here the sequenced sample was peripheral blood, taken on day 0 of AZD1222 vaccination. Every receptor here comes from an adult in good health. Each CDR3 is given with its conserved first and last residue. The D gene is left open where the match is weak. The size of a clone is reported for some rows only, either as once, few or many, or as a class for expanded clones.

V gene	clone size	J gene	D gene	CDR3 protein	CDR3 DNA
TRBV5-4	NA	TRBJ2-7	NA	CASSLGWNRGGNEQYF	TGTGCCAGCAGCTTGGGGTGGAACAGGGGGGGCAACGAGCAGTACTTC
TRBV7-3	NA	TRBJ2-7	NA	CASSPSPGREQYF	TGTGCCAGCAGTCCCTCCCCCGGCAGAGAGCAGTACTTC
TRBV7-6	NA	TRBJ2-2	NA	CASSSKLRGELFF	TGTGCCAGCAGCTCTAAATTGAGGGGGGAGCTGTTTTTT
TRBV3-1/TRBV3-2	NA	TRBJ1-1	NA	CASSPGQSKNTEAFF	TGTGCCAGCAGCCCCGGACAGTCTAAGAACACTGAAGCTTTCTTT
TRBV7-2	NA	TRBJ2-1	TRBD2	CASSLRGGLNNEQFF	TGTGCCAGCAGCTTACGGGGGGGCCTCAACAATGAGCAGTTCTTC
TRBV10-1	NA	TRBJ2-1	TRBD2	CASSEGLGNEQFF	TGCGCCAGCAGTGAGGGACTAGGCAATGAGCAGTTCTTC
TRBV15	NA	TRBJ1-2	NA	CATSGTAGYGYTF	TGTGCCACCAGCGGTACGGCGGGCTATGGCTACACCTTC
TRBV6-5	once	TRBJ1-3	TRBD1	CASSSTGGAGNTIYF	TGTGCCAGCAGTTCTACAGGGGGCGCTGGAAACACCATATATTTT
TRBV6-6	NA	TRBJ2-3	NA	CASSYPDTQYF	TGTGCCAGCAGTTACCCAGATACGCAGTATTTT
TRBV18	NA	TRBJ2-2	TRBD2	CASSPLGSGANTGELFF	TGTGCCAGCTCACCCCTCGGTAGCGGGGCGAACACCGGGGAGCTGTTTTTT
TRBV6-5	few	TRBJ1-1	NA	CASSYADILLGEAFF	TGTGCCAGCAGTTACGCGGACATACTTTTGGGTGAAGCTTTCTTT
TRBV11-3	few	TRBJ1-1	NA	CASTQDSTEAFF	TGTGCCAGCACCCAAGACAGCACTGAAGCTTTCTTT
TRBV7-2	NA	TRBJ2-1	TRBD2	CASSLGLAGGGGEQFF	TGTGCCAGCAGCTTAGGACTAGCGGGAGGGGGAGGTGAGCAGTTCTTC
TRBV19	NA	TRBJ2-1	NA	CASSRVAGGEVEQFF	TGTGCCAGTAGTCGGGTCGCAGGGGGGGAGGTTGAGCAGTTCTTC
TRBV27	NA	TRBJ1-2	TRBD1	CASRDRQSGYTF	TGTGCCAGCCGGGACAGACAGAGTGGCTACACCTTC
TRBV25-1	NA	TRBJ1-2	NA	CASASGRWDEGYTF	TGTGCCAGCGCGTCGGGACGTTGGGATGAAGGCTACACCTTC
TRBV9	few	TRBJ2-1	TRBD2	CASSVAWGLAGLEQFF	TGTGCCAGCAGCGTAGCTTGGGGACTAGCGGGCCTTGAGCAGTTCTTC
TRBV7-9	many	TRBJ1-1	TRBD1	CASSPTGGAAFF	TGTGCCAGCAGCCCGACAGGGGGGGCGGCTTTCTTT
TRBV5-1	NA	TRBJ2-4	NA	CASSLGEPQSNIQYF	TGCGCCAGCAGCTTAGGCGAACCCCAAAGTAACATTCAGTACTTC
TRBV3-1/TRBV3-2	NA	TRBJ1-1	NA	CASSHAGPMNTEAFF	TGTGCCAGCAGCCACGCTGGTCCGATGAACACTGAAGCTTTCTTT
TRBV18	NA	TRBJ2-3	NA	CASSPMGGDTQYF	TGTGCCAGCTCACCAATGGGCGGAGATACGCAGTATTTT
TRBV28	once	TRBJ1-1	NA	CASSYPMVLTAAQYMNTEAFF	TGTGCCAGCAGTTACCCCATGGTATTGACGGCTGCCCAATATATGAACACTGAAGCTTTCTTT
TRBV5-4	NA	TRBJ2-1	NA	CASSWADNEQFF	TGTGCCAGCAGCTGGGCAGACAATGAGCAGTTCTTC
TRBV6-5	NA	TRBJ2-7	NA	CATTGRGYEQYF	TGTGCCACCACAGGGAGAGGCTACGAGCAGTACTTC
TRBV9	few	TRBJ2-2	NA	CASTSGNTGELFF	TGTGCCAGCACCTCCGGGAACACCGGGGAGCTGTTTTTT
TRBV10-1	NA	TRBJ2-1	TRBD2	CASSGPSGSSEQFF	TGCGCCAGCAGTGGCCCTAGCGGGAGCAGTGAGCAGTTCTTC
TRBV9	medium-sized	TRBJ1-3	NA	CASSPRGDSGNTIYF	TGTGCCAGCAGCCCCCGGGGGGACTCTGGAAACACCATATATTTT
TRBV27	NA	TRBJ1-2	NA	CASPHATGLWGYTF	TGTGCCAGCCCGCACGCTACGGGCCTTTGGGGCTACACCTTC
TRBV29-1	NA	TRBJ2-1	TRBD1	CSMTGAAYNEQFF	TGCAGCATGACAGGGGCGGCCTACAATGAGCAGTTCTTC
TRBV6-5	once	TRBJ1-5	TRBD1	CASSYRQGGNQPQHF	TGTGCCAGCAGTTACCGACAGGGAGGCAATCAGCCCCAGCATTTT
TRBV6-1	NA	TRBJ1-5	TRBD1	CASSDGTASNQPQHF	TGTGCCAGCAGTGATGGGACAGCGAGCAATCAGCCCCAGCATTTT
TRBV27	NA	TRBJ2-5	NA	CASRSGNQETQYF	TGTGCCAGCAGATCGGGGAACCAAGAGACCCAGTACTTC
TRBV18	NA	TRBJ2-7	NA	CASSPKGQSSYEQYF	TGTGCCAGCTCACCAAAGGGACAAAGCTCCTACGAGCAGTACTTC
TRBV3-1/TRBV3-2	NA	TRBJ1-1	TRBD1	CASSQGQGPTEAFF	TGTGCCAGCAGCCAAGGACAGGGTCCCACTGAAGCTTTCTTT
TRBV9	NA	TRBJ1-2	NA	CASRSDYGYTF	TGTGCCAGCAGATCGGACTATGGCTACACCTTC
TRBV25-1	NA	TRBJ1-1	NA	CASSEYGGTEAFF	TGTGCCAGCAGTGAATACGGGGGCACTGAAGCTTTCTTT
TRBV12-5	NA	TRBJ1-5	TRBD1	CASGTGLQPQHF	TGTGCTAGTGGGACAGGGCTTCAGCCCCAGCATTTT
TRBV15	NA	TRBJ1-2	NA	CATSRTYTEGGYTF	TGTGCCACCAGCAGAACATACACAGAAGGTGGCTACACCTTC